Below are 5 T cell receptor beta chains sequenced from a single sample in a study of blood T cell repertoires in COVID-19 (dated by TCRdb to 2020 to 2021). Libraries came from the immunoSEQ multiplex PCR assay. TCRdb carries this immuneACCESS record with in-frame sequences only. Its versions omit some clonotypes, under half of them owing to an unresolved V gene in the studies checked, with the rest unexplained. The sample records under 300,000 clones, 88% of which are singletons. Under 3.5% of the sample belongs to the ten largest clones. The sequenced sample was PBMCs or T cells enriched from blood (not recorded which). These receptors all come from a woman aged 45 to 65 who had recovered from COVID-19.

The rearrangement links TRBV7-9 to TRBJ1-2; perhaps TRBD1 as D (6 bases). The CDR3 totals 13 residues. V lost 1 base to trimming and J lost 8 bases, with 11 bases between them. Germline V gives CDR1 SEHNR, CDR2 FQNEAQ (reference sequence). This CDR3 reads CASSLVAGDGYTF. As DNA, the CDR3 is TGTGCCAGCAGCTTAGTGGCAGGGGACGGCTACACCTTC.

The CDR3 bases are TGTGCCAGCAGTGAACGACAGGGGGCCCATCAGCCCCAGCATTTT. It translates to CASSERQGAHQPQHF. This chain connects TRBV2 to TRBJ1-5; 10 bases agree with TRBD1. The trim removed 2 bases at V and 5 bases at J, leaving 3 bases unmatched. The CDR3 length is 15 residues. CDR1 and CDR2 from the germline V gene are SNHLY and FYNNEI. Filled out from reference TRBV2 and TRBJ1-5, the complete variable domain reads EPEVTQTPSHQVTQMGQEVILRCVPISNHLYFYWYRQILGQKVEFLVSFYNNEISEKSEIFDDQFSVERPDGSNFTLKIRSTKLEDSAMYFCASSERQGAHQPQHFGDGTRLSIL.

The rearrangement links TRBV7-9 to TRBJ1-6, with 12 bases that match TRBD1. This CDR3 is built from 16 residues. Germline trimming cut 3 bases from V and 8 bases from J; bases unmatched to any gene: 5. CDR1 and CDR2 from the germline V gene are SEHNR and FQNEAQ (reference sequence). The CDR3 reads CASSFRDRGLDSPLHF. The CDR3 DNA sequence: TGTGCCAGCAGCTTCCGGGACAGGGGGCTGGATTCACCCCTCCACTTT.

The gene calls are TRBV27 and TRBJ2-1, with 10 nucleotides matching TRBD2. V was clipped by 2 bases and J by 2 bases; unmatched bases: 0. CDR3 length equals 15 residues. The germline V gene has CDR1 MNHEY and CDR2 SMNVEV (reference sequence). DNA of the CDR3: TGTGCCAGCAGTTTAACTAGCGGGACCTACAATGAGCAGTTCTTC. Its translation: CASSLTSGTYNEQFF.

The chain couples TRBV19 to TRBJ1-5; TRBD1 matches 9 bases. The trim removed 10 bases at V and 2 bases at J, leaving 6 bases unmatched. CDR1 and CDR2 from the germline V gene are LNHDA and SQIVND (reference sequence). The CDR3 is made up of 14 amino acids. This CDR3 reads CATGTGRGNQPQHF. The CDR3 bases are TGTGCCACCGGGACAGGGAGGGGCAATCAGCCCCAGCATTTT.